These T cell receptor beta chains were read from a single sample in a study of T cells in Graves' hyperthyroidism and ophthalmopathy. TCRdb recomputed calls from the multiplex PCR reads with MiXCR, one row per CDR3 protein. The table shows 550,000 to 700,000 distinct CDR3 sequences, with roughly 14% occurring only once. The sample consisted of blood. These receptors originate from a woman aged 35 to 49 with Graves' ophthalmopathy. CDR3s leave out the opening cysteine and the closing phenylalanine or tryptophan. Each record gives: J gene, D gene, V gene, CDR3 protein. D genes are given only for firm matches.

TRBJ1-1 - TRBV12-3/TRBV12-4 ASSLGGVGEAF
TRBJ2-7 - TRBV29-1 SVEEGQGGGYEQY
TRBJ2-4 TRBD2 TRBV11-2 ASSVSGSENIQY
TRBJ2-7 - TRBV5-1 ASSFTDGETYEQY
TRBJ1-5 - TRBV6-1 ASSEAPTDNQPQH
TRBJ1-2 - TRBV30 AWSEGRAWGYT
TRBJ1-1 - TRBV19 ASSIGRVGNTEAF
TRBJ1-1 TRBD1 TRBV2 ASGGQGYTEAF
TRBJ1-1 - TRBV7-2 ASSNRVSTEAF
TRBJ2-2 - TRBV18 ASSKVPPPGELF
TRBJ2-7 TRBD1 TRBV4-2 ASSQERAGQGTYEQY
TRBJ1-6 - TRBV7-2 ASRAMRNSPLH
TRBJ1-2 - TRBV5-1 ASSLGHEINYGYT
TRBJ2-7 TRBD2 TRBV7-2 ASSFSTSGTYEQY
TRBJ2-7 TRBD1 TRBV12-3/TRBV12-4 ASSLATGGPEEQY
TRBJ2-2 - TRBV29-1 SVRGEDTGELF
TRBJ1-2 - TRBV4-1 ASSQARVVLDGSYGYT
TRBJ2-5 - TRBV5-1 ASSLLGWETQY
TRBJ2-5 TRBD2 TRBV28 ASSSPGGNQETQY
TRBJ2-5 - TRBV12-3/TRBV12-4 ASSLLRGGETQY
TRBJ2-7 TRBD1 TRBV7-9 ASSSSTDRPYEQY
TRBJ1-6 TRBD1 TRBV10-3 AISDPGGGDSPLH
TRBJ2-7 - TRBV6-2/TRBV6-3 ASSSVGEQY
TRBJ2-7 - TRBV6-2/TRBV6-3 ASSTIDSGSPYEQY
TRBJ1-5 - TRBV7-3 ASSSTPGNPQH
TRBJ2-5 TRBD1 TRBV28 ASSRQGVRTQY
TRBJ1-1 - TRBV7-9 ASSQTPATEAF
TRBJ1-2 - TRBV27 ASRLRGSNYGYT
TRBJ1-1 - TRBV6-2/TRBV6-3 ASSYRGSGMNTEAF
TRBJ2-5 TRBD2 TRBV20-1 SAVSVAGGGVLPETQY
TRBJ2-5 TRBD1 TRBV28 ASRPGGETQY
TRBJ2-5 TRBD1 TRBV6-5 ASSTQGPETQY
TRBJ2-7 - TRBV6-1 ASSPWLAKKYEQY
TRBJ2-7 - TRBV28 ASSSGLGQY
TRBJ1-2 TRBD1 TRBV6-2/TRBV6-3 ASSYSAGGSGYT
TRBJ1-2 - TRBV13 ASSPYKAAYGYT
TRBJ1-1 - TRBV28 ASSLTGGMNTEAF
TRBJ1-1 - TRBV18 ASSEETNTEAF
TRBJ2-7 TRBD1 TRBV6-1 ASRPTGVSSYEQY
TRBJ2-7 TRBD2 TRBV28 ASVRTSGRREQY
TRBJ1-1 - TRBV28 ASSPLDLMNTEAF
TRBJ1-2 TRBD1 TRBV7-9 ASSLQGVDGYT
TRBJ2-2 - TRBV11-3 ASTQGDTGELF
TRBJ1-5 - TRBV19 ASSIGPLGPNQPQH
TRBJ1-2 TRBD1 TRBV6-1 ASTQGADYGYT